One sample yielded the 30 T cell receptor beta chains listed below, sequenced in a study of PD-L1 blockade in urothelial cancer. Method: immunoSEQ multiplex PCR; TCRdb's copy keeps in-frame clones and lacks some. The table lists some 84,000 clones, more than 75% of them singletons, with around a tenth in the top ten. The sample here was PBMCs, taken around atezolizumab (anti-PD-L1) treatment. Receptors were obtained from a man aged 65 to 79 with urothelial cancer.

This clone was observed a handful of times. The V and J genes are TRBV11-2 and TRBJ2-7; a weak D match, TRBD2 (5 bases). This CDR3 is built from 14 residues. V lost 2 bases to trimming and J lost 7 bases, with 15 bases between them. Germline assignment: CDR1 SGHAT and CDR2 FQNNGV. This CDR3 reads CASSLREGLREQYF. The CDR3 region has the DNA TGTGCCAGCAGCTTACGTGAGGGCCTACGAGAGCAGTACTTC.

This sequence joins TRBV5-6 and TRBJ2-2; 9 nucleotides align to TRBD1. The CDR3 spans 15 residues. Germline V gene data show CDR1 as SGHDT and CDR2 as YYEEEE. Trimming took 3 bases from V and 3 from J; bases not matched to a gene: 3. Here the CDR3 reads CASSSDRGYTGELFF. CDR3 nucleotide sequence: TGTGCCAGCAGCTCTGACAGGGGGTACACCGGGGAGCTGTTTTTT.

Notes on this clone: The junction departs from germline at one end; a sequencing error may be responsible. The rearrangement links TRBV29-1 to TRBJ2-1, with TRBD1 matching 7 bases. The CDR3 consists of 13 residues. CDR1 is SQVTM and CDR2 is ANQGSEA in the germline V gene. Here the CDR3 reads CSDEQGYSNEQFF. The CDR3 coding sequence is TGCAGCGATGAACAGGGGTACTCCAATGAGCAGTTCTTC.

The CDR3 region is CASSSFTGGIYGYTF. The CDR3 coding sequence is TGTGCCAGCAGTTCCTTTACAGGGGGCATCTATGGCTACACCTTC. V gene TRBV6-5 combines with J gene TRBJ1-2; 9 nucleotides match TRBD1. CDR1 is MNHEY and CDR2 is SVGAGI in the germline V gene. CDR3 length: 15 residues. The ends lost 4 bases at V and 4 bases at J; junction bases unmatched: 7.

The chain combines TRBV5-1 with TRBJ2-2; no definite D call. From germline, CDR1 is SGHRS and CDR2 YFSETQ. Trimming pared 0 bases from V and 5 bases from J, leaving 5 bases between. The CDR3 consists of 13 residues. The CDR3 region has the DNA TGCGCCAGCAGCTTGGAACAGACCGGGGAGCTGTTTTTT. It yields the protein CASSLEQTGELFF.

The chain is built from TRBV2 and TRBJ2-5; maybe TRBD2 (7 bases). CDR1 and CDR2 from the germline V gene are SNHLY and FYNNEI. V lost 8 bases and J lost 1, with 8 bases in between. CDR3 length: 12 residues. In DNA, the CDR3 is TGTGCCAGCGCGGGGGCCCAAGAGACCCAGTACTTC. Encoded protein: CASAGAQETQYF.

This chain links TRBV7-5 with TRBJ2-1; the table assigns TRBD2, which was not confirmed against the DNA. TRBV7-5 counts as a pseudogene. This CDR3 comprises 19 residues. The CDR3 spells CARSLRPLAGGLINNEQFF. CDR3 bases: TGTGCCAGAAGCTTACGCCCCTTAGCGGGAGGGCTTATAAACAATGAGCAGTTCTTC.

This clone was picked up a small number of times. The CDR3 DNA reads as TGTGCCAGCAGCCCCCCGGGACTAGGTGCAGCCGGGGAGCTGTTTTTT. It is translated as CASSPPGLGAAGELFF. The chain joins TRBV7-2 to TRBJ2-2; 8 bases agree with TRBD2. The CDR3 consists of 16 residues. Germline loops: CDR1 SGHTA, CDR2 FQGNSA. V lost 5 bases, J lost 6 bases, and 11 bases stayed unmatched. The full variable domain, completed using reference TRBV7-2 and TRBJ2-2, is GAGVSQSPSNKVTEKGKDVELRCDPISGHTALYWYRQSLGQGLEFLIYFQGNSAPDKSGLPSDRFSAERTGGSVSTLTIQRTQQEDSAVYLCASSPPGLGAAGELFFGEGSRLTVL.

V and J are TRBV18 and TRBJ1-3; TRBD1 agrees at 8 bases. CDR1 is KGHSH and CDR2 is LQKENI in the germline V gene. This CDR3 has 16 amino acids. V lost 3 bases and J lost 0; bases outside the gene matches: 4. DNA of the CDR3: TGTGCCAGCTCACCCGGGACAGGACTCTCTGGAAACACCATATATTTT. This codes for CASSPGTGLSGNTIYF. Full variable domain (remainder filled in from reference TRBV18 and TRBJ1-3): NAGVMQNPRHLVRRRGQEARLRCSPMKGHSHVYWYRQLPEEGLKFMVYLQKENIIDESGMPKERFSAEFPKEGPSILRIQQVVRGDSAAYFCASSPGTGLSGNTIYFGEGSWLTVV.

J is TRBJ2-2 and V is TRBV5-1, with 8 bases aligning to TRBD1. With V trimmed by 4 bases and J by 5 bases, 7 bases remained unmatched. Germline V CDR1 and CDR2: SGHRS, YFSETQ. The CDR3 is 15 amino acids. The CDR3 bases are TGCGCCAGCAGCCCGGACCAGGGGGCAACCGGGGAGCTGTTTTTT. Its protein is CASSPDQGATGELFF.

The chain carries TRBV18 and TRBJ2-1; tentatively, D is TRBD1 (6 bases). Per the germline V gene, CDR1 is KGHSH and CDR2 is LQKENI. This CDR3 is 13 amino acids long. Trimming stripped 3 bases from V and 4 bases from J, with 7 bases between. CDR3 loop: CASSPGQYNEQFF. The CDR3 DNA follows: TGTGCCAGCTCACCCGGACAGTACAATGAGCAGTTCTTC. The full variable domain, its missing parts supplied by reference TRBV18 and TRBJ2-1, is NAGVMQNPRHLVRRRGQEARLRCSPMKGHSHVYWYRQLPEEGLKFMVYLQKENIIDESGMPKERFSAEFPKEGPSILRIQQVVRGDSAAYFCASSPGQYNEQFFGPGTRLTVL.

The CDR3, as DNA: TGTGCCAGCTCACCTTCAGATATAGGAAACACCATATATTTT. This codes for CASSPSDIGNTIYF. This chain connects TRBV18 to TRBJ1-3; no definite D call. CDR3 length: 14 residues. Germline values: CDR1 KGHSH, CDR2 LQKENI. V was cut by 3 bases and J by 4 bases, with 10 bases left in between. Drawing the rest from reference TRBV18 and TRBJ1-3, the complete variable domain is NAGVMQNPRHLVRRRGQEARLRCSPMKGHSHVYWYRQLPEEGLKFMVYLQKENIIDESGMPKERFSAEFPKEGPSILRIQQVVRGDSAAYFCASSPSDIGNTIYFGEGSWLTVV.

This clone has just one count. CDR3 loop: CASSARGSGANVLTF. DNA for the CDR3: TGTGCCAGTAGTGCCAGGGGCTCTGGGGCCAACGTCCTGACTTTC. The chain carries TRBV19 and TRBJ2-6; a weak D match, TRBD1 (6 bases). Germline lookup yields CDR1 LNHDA and CDR2 SQIVND (reference sequence). The CDR3 totals 15 residues. Trimming cost V 5 bases and J 0 bases, with 8 bases left between them.

This clone has just one count. The chain uses TRBV6-5 and TRBJ1-1; TRBD1 agrees at 8 bases. V shed 7 bases and J 5 bases; nucleotides not matched to a gene: 3. Germline V gene lookup returns CDR1 MNHEY and CDR2 SVGAGI. This CDR3 is 12 amino acids long. In DNA form, the CDR3 reads TGTGCCAGCACCGACAGGGGAACTGAAGCTTTCTTT. The encoded protein is CASTDRGTEAFF.

The CDR3 here is CASRHTSGEQYF. The CDR3 DNA is TGTGCCAGCAGACACACTAGCGGCGAGCAGTACTTC. The chain combines TRBV6-5 with TRBJ2-7; 8 nucleotides align to TRBD2. This CDR3 has 12 amino acids. Germline loops: CDR1 MNHEY, CDR2 SVGAGI. The ends lost 6 bases at V and 6 bases at J; junction bases unmatched: 4.

The genes are TRBV5-8 and TRBJ1-2; 12 bases are a match to TRBD1. The J segment lost 6 bases and the V segment lost 0 bases, leaving 0 bases of the junction unmatched. In germline, CDR1 is SGHTS, CDR2 YDEGEE. The CDR3 loop spans 14 amino acids. CDR3 residues: CASSLGDRGHGYTF. CDR3 coding DNA: TGTGCCAGCAGCTTGGGGGACAGGGGGCATGGCTACACCTTC.

The sample holds one count of this clone. The rearrangement links TRBV15 to TRBJ2-5; D perhaps matches TRBD2 (6 bases). Germline V gene sequence: CDR1 LNHNV, CDR2 YYDKDF (reference sequence). The CDR3 runs 14 residues. V was shortened by 4 bases and J by 7 bases, with 16 bases between the two germline ends. This chain's CDR3 is CATSNPPPEGTQYF. For the CDR3, the DNA is TGTGCCACCAGCAACCCACCCCCGGAGGGGACCCAGTACTTC.

This chain uses TRBV28 with TRBJ2-3, with 8 bases lining up with TRBD2. This CDR3 is built from 14 residues. Germline CDR1 reads MDHEN; CDR2 reads SYDVKM. The J segment lost 2 bases and the V segment lost 4 bases, leaving 2 bases of the junction unmatched. CDR3 in DNA: TGTGCCAGCAGTTCCGGGGGGGTCACAGATACGCAGTATTTT. Protein: CASSSGGVTDTQYF. The whole variable domain, remainder taken from reference TRBV28 and TRBJ2-3, is DVKVTQSSRYLVKRTGEKVFLECVQDMDHENMFWYRQDPGLGLRLIYFSYDVKMKEKGDIPEGYSVSREKKERFSLILESASTNQTSMYLCASSSGGVTDTQYFGPGTRLTVL.

J is TRBJ2-1 and V is TRBV5-6, with 8 bases matching TRBD1. After removal of 2 bases from V and 1 base from J, the junction contained 8 bases not matched to a gene. CDR3 length: 17 amino acids. Germline lookup yields CDR1 SGHDT and CDR2 YYEEEE. The CDR3 region has the DNA TGTGCCAGCAGCTTAAATGAACAGGGGGGTTCCTACAATGAGCAGTTCTTC. This sequence encodes CASSLNEQGGSYNEQFF.

Here the CDR3 reads CASSESGGVGRLEAFF. Here the CDR3 DNA reads TGTGCCAGCAGTGAAAGTGGGGGGGTTGGGCGGTTGGAAGCTTTCTTT. The chain uses TRBV6-1 and TRBJ1-1; D may be TRBD1 (5 bases). Trimming removed 2 bases at V and 8 bases at J, with 21 bases between. Germline CDR1 reads MNHNS; CDR2 reads SASEGT. The CDR3 totals 16 residues.

The rearrangement joins TRBV19 to TRBJ2-1; D remains unclear. V lost 1 base to trimming and J lost 5 bases, with 6 bases between them. This CDR3 is 13 amino acids long. The germline V gene has CDR1 LNHDA and CDR2 SQIVND (reference sequence). As DNA, the CDR3 is TGTGCCAGTAGTATAGGGCCAAACAATGAGCAGTTCTTC. This sequence encodes CASSIGPNNEQFF.

The rearrangement joins TRBV7-9 to TRBJ1-1, with D uncertain. Germline V CDR1 and CDR2: SEHNR, FQNEAQ (reference sequence). V shed 8 bases and J shed 1 base, with 11 bases lying between them. The CDR3 loop spans 13 amino acids. The CDR3 DNA follows: TGTGCCAGCGGACTAGGAGGGAACACTGAAGCTTTCTTT. This sequence encodes CASGLGGNTEAFF.

About this clone itself: With a much larger clone just one base away, this may be a read error. The chain has TRBV5-1 and TRBJ1-2; 9 nucleotides line up with TRBD1. The CDR3 is made up of 15 amino acids. Trimming cost V 4 bases and J 8 bases; bases outside gene matches: 12. Germline-derived CDR1 and CDR2 are SGHRS and YFSETQ. This CDR3 is CASSPDRGQPYGYTF. The CDR3 DNA reads TGCGCCAGCAGCCCGGACAGGGGTCAGCCCTACGGCTACACCTTC.

The chain has TRBV7-8 and TRBJ2-5, with D tentatively TRBD1 (6 bases). The CDR3 consists of 16 residues. V shed 2 bases and J shed 5 bases, with 18 bases lying between them. Germline V gene sequence: CDR1 SGHVS, CDR2 FQNEAQ. CDR3 loop: CASSLFGNRVGETQYF. CDR3 bases: TGTGCCAGCAGCTTATTCGGGAACAGGGTGGGCGAGACCCAGTACTTC.

The chain couples TRBV5-1 to TRBJ2-7, with 7 bases that match TRBD1. V was clipped by 4 bases and J by 4 bases; unmatched bases: 11. This CDR3 region has 15 residues. Germline CDR1 reads SGHRS; CDR2 reads YFSETQ. CDR3 amino acids: CASSPGQAPSYEQYF. The CDR3 nucleotides read TGCGCCAGCAGCCCTGGACAGGCCCCTTCTTACGAGCAGTACTTC.

The V and J genes are TRBV7-9 and TRBJ1-2, with 9 bases aligning to TRBD1. CDR1 and CDR2 from the germline V gene are SEHNR and FQNEAQ (reference sequence). The CDR3 loop spans 16 amino acids. The ends lost 3 bases at V and 8 bases at J; junction bases unmatched: 13. The CDR3 DNA sequence: TGTGCCAGCAGCTTGGGTAGAACAGGGGGCACTGGCGGCTACACCTTC. Protein sequence: CASSLGRTGGTGGYTF.

The chain joins TRBV4-3 to TRBJ1-5; D unresolved. V dropped 2 bases and J dropped 6 bases, with 8 bases sitting between them. The CDR3 is 13 amino acids. Germline V CDR1 and CDR2: LGHNA, YSLEER. The CDR3 here is CASSQKRGQPQHF. In nucleotides, the CDR3 is TGCGCCAGCAGCCAAAAGCGAGGTCAGCCCCAGCATTTT.

This chain joins TRBV5-1 and TRBJ2-1; D is possibly TRBD1 (7 bases). V was trimmed by 0 bases and J by 6 bases, leaving 10 bases between them. The germline V gene encodes CDR1 SGHRS and CDR2 YFSETQ. The CDR3 runs 14 residues. The CDR3 spells CASSLVQGGNEQFF. The CDR3 bases are TGCGCCAGCAGCTTGGTGCAGGGGGGCAATGAGCAGTTCTTC.

The rearrangement uses TRBV6-1 and TRBJ2-5; 11 bases map to TRBD2. Trimming took 0 bases from V and 5 from J; bases not matched to a gene: 8. The CDR3 consists of 17 residues. CDR1 is MNHNS, CDR2 SASEGT, per germline. CDR3 bases: TGTGCCAGCAGTGAAGCCTGGGGACTAGCGGAGAGGGAGACCCAGTACTTC. Translating gives CASSEAWGLAERETQYF.

The DNA of the CDR3 is TGTGCCAGCAGATTAGCGGGAAACTCCTACGAGCAGTACTTC. Amino acids: CASRLAGNSYEQYF. The chain uses TRBV6-1 and TRBJ2-7; TRBD2 matches 8 bases. The CDR3 runs to 14 residues. The ends lost 6 bases at V and 0 bases at J; junction bases unmatched: 4. Germline V CDR1 and CDR2: MNHNS, SASEGT.